Here is one T cell receptor (beta chain) with its context. This sample was included in a study of blood T cell repertoires in COVID-19. The data were produced by immunoSEQ multiplex PCR, yet TCRdb's version contains in-frame clones alone and is incomplete. The sample has 180,000 or so clones; around 83% are singletons. The CDR3 is made up of 14 amino acids. The germline V gene encodes CDR1 LNHDA and CDR2 SQIVND (reference sequence). V shed 7 bases and J shed 2 bases, with 14 bases lying between them. Participants came from about 23 US areas, aged roughly 18 to 95 years. Each participant's cohort was designated according to participant-reported clinical history.

The chain couples TRBV19 to TRBJ1-1; D gene uncertain. This TCR was recovered from a woman aged 45-65 years in a cohort exposed to, infected with or recovered from COVID-19 (not recorded which). Input material: PBMCs or T cells enriched from blood (not recorded which). The CDR3 DNA is TGTGCCAGTACCAAGCCCGACACCAACACTGAAGCTTTCTTT. It specifies CASTKPDTNTEAFF.